This passage covers 22 T cell receptor beta chains from one sample sequenced in a study of blood T cell repertoires in COVID-19. Sequencing was performed with immunoSEQ multiplex PCR; in TCRdb, only in-frame clones are kept and a portion is missing. The sample shows 130,000 or so clones, about nine tenths of them seen only once. The sample consisted of peripheral blood. These receptors came from a middle-aged man with active COVID-19.

This clone has just one count. CDR3 in DNA: TGTGCCTGCACACCTCTATCAGGGTTTGGGGCCTACGAGCAGTACTTC. The encoded protein is CACTPLSGFGAYEQYF. V usage is TRBV30 and J usage is TRBJ2-7, with a tentative D call TRBD1 (5 bases). The V and J ends lost 6 bases and 2 bases respectively, with 23 bases between them. CDR1 is GTSNPN, CDR2 SVGIG, per germline (reference sequence). The CDR3 has 16 residues.

This chain uses TRBV19 with TRBJ2-7, with D tentatively TRBD1 (6 bases). Germline values: CDR1 LNHDA, CDR2 SQIVND (reference sequence). V was pared by 7 bases and J by 7 bases, with 20 bases between. The CDR3 extends over 14 amino acids. For the CDR3, the DNA is TGTGCCAGTACAGGACAGTTTGGGACCCGGGAGCAGTACTTC. Its translation: CASTGQFGTREQYF. The full variable domain, its missing parts supplied by reference TRBV19 and TRBJ2-7, is DGGITQSPKYLFRKEGQNVTLSCEQNLNHDAMYWYRQDPGQGLRLIYYSQIVNDFQKGDIAEGYSVSREKKESFPLTVTSAQKNPTAFYLCASTGQFGTREQYFGPGTRLTVT.

V gene TRBV19 combines with J gene TRBJ1-2; no reliable D call. This CDR3 region has 14 residues. CDR1 is LNHDA and CDR2 is SQIVND in the germline V gene (reference sequence). V was cut by 3 bases and J by 8 bases, with 16 bases left in between. The DNA for the CDR3 is TGTGCCAGTAGTATTGATCCGCCTCCGGGAGGCTACACCTTC. It yields the protein CASSIDPPPGGYTF.

The chain joins TRBV5-1 to TRBJ1-4, with D maybe TRBD1 (5 bases). V lost 1 base and J lost 5, with 15 bases in between. Germline-derived CDR1 and CDR2 are SGHRS and YFSETQ. This CDR3 has 16 residues. The CDR3 protein is CASSLTSGGGNEKLFF. CDR3 coding DNA: TGCGCCAGCAGCTTGACTTCGGGGGGTGGAAATGAAAAACTGTTTTTT.

J is TRBJ2-3 and V is TRBV6-4; 15 positions agree with TRBD2. The junction had 15 bases not matched to a gene; V was cut back by 8 bases and J by 3 bases. CDR1 MRHNA and CDR2 SNTAGT come from the germline V gene. The CDR3 covers 19 residues. This chain's CDR3 is CASPPPGLAGGVCTDTQYF. In DNA, the CDR3 is TGTGCCAGCCCCCCGCCGGGACTAGCGGGGGGCGTATGTACAGATACGCAGTATTTT.

Only one count was recorded for this clone. The chain has TRBV6-5 and TRBJ2-5; 7 nucleotides line up with TRBD2. Germline lookup yields CDR1 MNHEY and CDR2 SVGAGI. After removal of 5 bases from V and 5 bases from J, the junction contained 8 bases not matched to a gene. There are 14 residues in the CDR3. The CDR3 bases are TGTGCCAGCAGTCCCAACCGGGGGGTGGAGACCCAGTACTTC. Encoded protein: CASSPNRGVETQYF.

The V gene is TRBV2, the J gene TRBJ2-7; the D is unclear. CDR1 is SNHLY and CDR2 is FYNNEI in the germline V gene. V lost 6 bases and J 2 bases, leaving 8 bases between the germline ends. The CDR3 has 12 residues. The CDR3 protein is CASSYLAYEQYF. DNA for the CDR3: TGTGCCAGCAGCTATTTAGCCTACGAGCAGTACTTC. The full variable domain, in which reference TRBV2 and TRBJ2-7 provide the parts outside the CDR3, is EPEVTQTPSHQVTQMGQEVILRCVPISNHLYFYWYRQILGQKVEFLVSFYNNEISEKSEIFDDQFSVERPDGSNFTLKIRSTKLEDSAMYFCASSYLAYEQYFGPGTRLTVT.

The gene calls are TRBV7-2 and TRBJ2-1, with 7 positions matching TRBD1. The CDR3 is 14 residues long. The V segment lost 7 bases and the J segment 8 bases; nucleotides outside the gene matches: 11. Germline V gene data show CDR1 as SGHTA and CDR2 as FQGNSA. Here the CDR3 DNA reads TGTGCCAGCAAACAGGGGCACCATACCCATGAGCAGTTCTTC. Amino acid sequence: CASKQGHHTHEQFF.

The chain recombines TRBV7-2 with TRBJ2-2; 9 nucleotides match TRBD1. Trimming at V came to 5 bases and at J to 4 bases, leaving 14 bases not matched to a gene. The CDR3 totals 18 residues. Germline CDR1 and CDR2: SGHTA and FQGNSA. The CDR3 DNA follows: TGTGCCAGCAGCCCAATTGCCCTAGGGACAGGGTTCACCGGGGAGCTGTTTTTT. It yields the protein CASSPIALGTGFTGELFF.

In DNA form, the CDR3 reads TGTGCCAGCAGCCCCTCCGGGGGGGCGGGGGAAAAACTGTTTTTT. The encoded protein is CASSPSGGAGEKLFF. The chain recombines TRBV7-9 with TRBJ1-4; D may be TRBD1 (6 bases). The CDR3 sequence is 15 residues long. From germline, CDR1 is SEHNR and CDR2 FQNEAQ (reference sequence). Trimming removed 5 bases at V and 8 bases at J, with 18 bases between.

The chain recombines TRBV15 with TRBJ2-7, with D possibly matching TRBD1 (6 bases). Germline V gene data show CDR1 as LNHNV and CDR2 as YYDKDF (reference sequence). The CDR3 consists of 14 residues. Between the trimmed V and J ends, which lost 5 bases and 0 bases, there was a span of 11 bases. The CDR3 nucleotides are TGTGCCACCAGCCCCCGGACAGTCTCCTACGAGCAGTACTTC. Its translation is CATSPRTVSYEQYF. The whole variable domain, filled in from reference TRBV15 and TRBJ2-7, reads DAMVIQNPRYQVTQFGKPVTLSCSQTLNHNVMYWYQQKSSQAPKLLFHYYDKDFNNEADTPDNFQSRRPNTSFCFLDIRSPGLGDTAMYLCATSPRTVSYEQYFGPGTRLTVT.

J is TRBJ2-5 and V is TRBV7-2, with TRBD2 as a possible D gene (6 bases). The CDR3 totals 14 residues. The germline CDR1 and CDR2 sequences are SGHTA and FQGNSA. Trimming took 3 bases from V and 1 from J, leaving 9 bases between them. CDR3 coding DNA: TGTGCCAGCAGCTTTGCTAGCGTCCAAGAGACCCAGTACTTC. The encoded protein is CASSFASVQETQYF.

The CDR3 bases are TGTGCCAGCAGTGAAGAGCACAGCAGGTGGGCTTTCTTT. It encodes CASSEEHSRWAFF. V is TRBV2 and J is TRBJ1-1; D is uncertain. CDR1 and CDR2 from the germline V gene are SNHLY and FYNNEI. Trimming pared 1 base from V and 11 bases from J, leaving 14 bases between. The CDR3 covers 13 residues.

This clone was seen only once. The chain has TRBV6-5 and TRBJ1-3, with D maybe TRBD1 (5 bases). Trimming pared 2 bases from V and 0 bases from J, leaving 8 bases between. This CDR3 has 15 residues. Germline loops: CDR1 MNHEY, CDR2 SVGAGI. CDR3 nucleotide sequence: TGTGCCAGCAGTTACACGCAGGGCTCTGGAAACACCATATATTTT. It yields the protein CASSYTQGSGNTIYF.

The gene calls are TRBV6-5 and TRBJ1-2; a weak D match, TRBD1 (5 bases). Trimming cost V 4 bases and J 5 bases, with 11 bases left between them. The germline gives CDR1 MNHEY, CDR2 SVGAGI. The CDR3 contains 13 residues. CDR3 nucleotides: TGTGCCAGCAGTTTCACGGGGGGTTATGGCTACACCTTC. Translation gives CASSFTGGYGYTF.

With regard to this clone: Different DNA sequences within this sample yield the same CDR3. V and J are TRBV5-1 and TRBJ2-7, with D possibly being TRBD2 (7 bases). This CDR3 is 14 amino acids long. The germline V gene encodes CDR1 SGHRS and CDR2 YFSETQ. Deletions cut 4 bases from V and 3 bases from J, with 14 bases between. The CDR3 DNA is TGCGCCAGCAGCGGGGGGGGCCTTAGCTACGAGCAGTACTTC. It translates to CASSGGGLSYEQYF. Variable domain in full (rest from reference TRBV5-1 and TRBJ2-7): KAGVTQTPRYLIKTRGQQVTLSCSPISGHRSVSWYQQTPGQGLQFLFEYFSETQRNKGNFPGRFSGRQFSNSRSEMNVSTLELGDSALYLCASSGGGLSYEQYFGPGTRLTVT.

V gene TRBV6-5 combines with J gene TRBJ1-4, with D unclear. This CDR3 contains 12 residues. Looked up from germline, CDR1 is MNHEY and CDR2 is SVGAGI. Trimming removed 8 bases at V and 5 bases at J, with 9 bases between. In DNA form, the CDR3 reads TGTGCCAGCGCGAGACAAAATGAAAAACTGTTTTTT. Residues: CASARQNEKLFF.

The DNA for the CDR3 is TGTGCCACCAGCGACTGGGACAGGGGATATGGCTACACCTTC. Translation: CATSDWDRGYGYTF. The genes are TRBV15 and TRBJ1-2, with 10 bases identical to TRBD1. V trimming: 5 bases; J trimming: 5 bases; junction bases outside the gene matches: 5. CDR1 and CDR2 from the germline V gene are LNHNV and YYDKDF (reference sequence). The CDR3 runs to 14 residues.

This clone was seen once. The rearrangement links TRBV24-1 to TRBJ2-1, with D possibly matching TRBD2 (6 bases). V was shortened by 3 bases and J by 5 bases, with 16 bases between the two germline ends. The CDR3 is made up of 16 amino acids. Per germline, CDR1 KGHDR and CDR2 SFDVKD. The CDR3, as DNA: TGTGCCACCAGTGATCCGAATCGTGGAGGGGACAATGAGCAGTTCTTC. Its protein is CATSDPNRGGDNEQFF.

The V and J genes are TRBV7-7 and TRBJ2-3; no definite D call. The CDR3 is made up of 16 amino acids. Germline V lookup: CDR1 SSHAT, CDR2 FNYEAQ (reference sequence). V was clipped by 5 bases and J by 2 bases, with 17 bases between them. CDR3: CASSPIAGGLTDTQYF. As DNA, the CDR3 is TGTGCCAGCAGCCCCATCGCCGGCGGCCTCACAGATACGCAGTATTTT.

This clone was seen only a few times. V is TRBV4-1 and J is TRBJ2-1; D remains unclear. The CDR3 loop spans 15 amino acids. The germline gives CDR1 MGHRA, CDR2 YSYEKL. Trimming shortened V by 0 bases and J by 2 bases, and 8 bases separated the two germline ends. CDR3 protein: CASSQDSPTYNEQFF. The CDR3 nucleotides are TGCGCCAGCAGCCAAGATTCGCCTACCTACAATGAGCAGTTCTTC.

The rearrangement joins TRBV6-5 to TRBJ1-2, with 10 bases lining up with TRBD1. The CDR3 consists of 15 residues. In germline, CDR1 is MNHEY, CDR2 SVGAGI. Trimming took 2 bases from V and 3 from J; bases not matched to a gene: 3. CDR3 amino acids: CASSYRDRGYYGYTF. The CDR3 DNA sequence: TGTGCCAGCAGTTACCGGGACAGGGGTTACTATGGCTACACCTTC.